This T cell receptor beta chain was documented in a study of neurological immune-mediated disorders. Germline loops: CDR1 MNHEY, CDR2 SVGEGT. This CDR3 is 15 amino acids long. V was pared by 6 bases and J by 6 bases, with 9 bases of the junction left unmatched. Study observations and caveats: The greatest TCR clonal expansion occurred in HTLV-1-associated myelopathy and the least in multiple sclerosis, which fell below healthy controls. Phylogenetic grouping assigned the repertoires of 18 of 34 multiple sclerosis patients to a single cluster of related CDR3 sequences. This cluster may be a repertoire-level signature.

This clonotype was found many times. The antigen remains undetermined. Unsorted libraries were derived from 2 million PBMCs stored at -80 C. Every sequencing run drew on 15-18 subjects and yielded over 190 million TCR-beta sequences. TCRdb fed the 5' RACE reads into MiXCR, producing one record per CDR3 protein. The sample lists 80,000 to 85,000 distinct CDR3 sequences, 2% to 3% seen once, with about 1.1% in the top ten. The rearrangement uses TRBV6-2 or TRBV6-3 and TRBJ2-1; TRBD2 matches 9 bases. The sequence derives from a woman in her thirties with multiple sclerosis. Material for sequencing was PBMCs. The CDR3 is CASSRQREASNEQFF. The CDR3, as DNA: TGTGCCAGCAGCAGACAGCGGGAGGCTTCCAATGAGCAGTTCTTC.